Listed here are 27 T cell receptor beta chains from one sample, sequenced in a study of blood T cell repertoires in COVID-19. The assay was immunoSEQ multiplex PCR, and TCRdb's table has in-frame clones only and misses some. The data contain 290,000 or so clones, roughly 80% of them singletons. The sequenced sample was PBMCs or T cells enriched from blood (not recorded which). These receptors were obtained from a man aged 40-49 years who had been exposed to COVID-19.

The chain is built from TRBV5-1 and TRBJ2-3, with D possibly TRBD2 on 5 matching bases. The CDR3 consists of 16 residues. Trimming pared 1 base from V and 0 bases from J, leaving 12 bases between. Per the germline V gene, CDR1 is SGHRS and CDR2 is YFSETQ. Written as DNA, the CDR3 is TGCGCCAGCAGCTTGTTCAGCGGAACTAGCACAGATACGCAGTATTTT. Translation: CASSLFSGTSTDTQYF. The variable domain in full, completed from reference TRBV5-1 and TRBJ2-3, reads KAGVTQTPRYLIKTRGQQVTLSCSPISGHRSVSWYQQTPGQGLQFLFEYFSETQRNKGNFPGRFSGRQFSNSRSEMNVSTLELGDSALYLCASSLFSGTSTDTQYFGPGTRLTVL.

The chain is built from TRBV12-3 or TRBV12-4 and TRBJ2-5; a possible D gene is TRBD1 (5 bases). V dropped 5 bases and J dropped 5 bases, with 12 bases sitting between them. CDR3 size: 13 residues. The CDR3 DNA is TGTGCCAGCAGTCCCCTTAGGGGCGAGACCCAGTACTTC. Translation: CASSPLRGETQYF.

This rearrangement joins TRBV13 to TRBJ2-3; 9 positions match TRBD1. V dropped 9 bases and J dropped 3; count of bases not matched to a gene: 7. Germline CDR1 PRHDT, CDR2 FYEKMQ (reference sequence). The CDR3 has 14 residues. The CDR3 protein is CASQPGQGTDTQYF. The CDR3 DNA reads TGTGCCAGTCAACCGGGACAGGGTACAGATACGCAGTATTTT.

This clone was seen a handful of times. The rearrangement joins TRBV11-2 to TRBJ1-1; the D gene is possibly TRBD1 (5 bases). Germline CDR1 is SGHAT and CDR2 is FQNNGV. The CDR3 totals 18 residues. Trimming left V 4 bases short and J 3 bases short, with 24 bases between. In DNA form, the CDR3 reads TGTGCCAGCAGCTCAAGAGGGGTGTGGGGGAAGCGGGACACTGAAGCTTTCTTT. This translates into CASSSRGVWGKRDTEAFF. Full variable domain (rest looked up from reference TRBV11-2 and TRBJ1-1): EAGVAQSPRYKIIEKRQSVAFWCNPISGHATLYWYQQILGQGPKLLIQFQNNGVVDDSQLPKDRFSAERLKGVDSTLKIQPAKLEDSAVYLCASSSRGVWGKRDTEAFFGQGTRLTVV.

The gene calls are TRBV6-5 and TRBJ1-5; D uncertain. Germline V gives CDR1 MNHEY, CDR2 SVGAGI. The CDR3 has 14 residues. Trimming shortened V by 6 bases and J by 0 bases, and 9 bases separated the two germline ends. The CDR3 bases are TGTGCCAGCAGCGGCAGGTATAGCAATCAGCCCCAGCATTTT. Protein product: CASSGRYSNQPQHF.

V and J are TRBV7-3 and TRBJ2-2; D possibly corresponds to TRBD2 (7 bases). Trimming took off 3 bases at V and 7 bases at J, with 15 bases between the two ends. Germline V gives CDR1 SGHTA, CDR2 FQGTGA. The CDR3 runs to 15 residues. CDR3 nucleotide sequence: TGTGCCAGCAGCTTCAGGGGAGGGCAAATCGGGGAGCTGTTTTTT. This encodes CASSFRGGQIGELFF.

This chain connects TRBV6-4 to TRBJ2-7; 8 bases line up with TRBD1. Losses at the gene ends were 3 bases for V and 3 bases for J; bases not matched to a gene: 7. Looked up from germline, CDR1 is MRHNA and CDR2 is SNTAGT. There are 15 residues in the CDR3. The DNA of the CDR3 is TGTGCCAGCAGTGAGCGCGGCGGACAGGGCTACGAGCAGTACTTC. Encoded protein: CASSERGGQGYEQYF.

The count of this clone is one. The chain joins TRBV12-3 or TRBV12-4 to TRBJ2-1; TRBD2 is a possible D gene (6 bases). The CDR3 has 13 amino acids. Trimming shortened V by 7 bases and J by 9 bases, and 16 bases separated the two germline ends. The CDR3 bases are TGTGCCAGCACCCCGGGACTTCAACTTGAGCAGTTCTTC. It specifies CASTPGLQLEQFF.

The gene calls are TRBV27 and TRBJ2-5, with 7 bases lining up with TRBD1. CDR3 size: 16 residues. After removal of 3 bases from V and 7 bases from J, the junction contained 14 bases not matched to a gene. Germline V gene data show CDR1 as MNHEY and CDR2 as SMNVEV (reference sequence). DNA for the CDR3: TGTGCCAGCAGTTTGATGACAGGGCGTACCCGCGGGACCCAGTACTTC. Protein sequence: CASSLMTGRTRGTQYF.

The chain links TRBV12-3 or TRBV12-4 to TRBJ1-2; perhaps TRBD1 as D (6 bases). V gave up 8 bases and J gave up 8 bases, with 12 bases separating them. CDR3 length equals 11 residues. This CDR3 reads CASAPGVGYTF. The CDR3 DNA reads as TGTGCCAGCGCCCCAGGGGTCGGCTACACCTTC.

This clone was detected a few times. This chain joins TRBV29-1 and TRBJ1-4; 10 bases align to TRBD1. This CDR3 region has 13 residues. J was trimmed by 5 bases and V by 5 bases; bases with no gene match: 2. The germline CDR1 and CDR2 sequences are SQVTM and ANQGSEA. The CDR3 region has the DNA TGCAGCGTTCGGGGACAGGGGAATGAAAAACTGTTTTTT. Encoded protein: CSVRGQGNEKLFF.

This clone was seen just once. This chain uses TRBV2 with TRBJ1-6; 10 nucleotides agree with TRBD1. Germline trimming cut 8 bases from V and 1 base from J; bases unmatched to any gene: 8. The germline V gene encodes CDR1 SNHLY and CDR2 FYNNEI. This CDR3 region has 17 residues. The CDR3 bases are TGTGCCAGCCACCGGGACAGGGGACGATCCTATAATTCACCCCTCCACTTT. Translating gives CASHRDRGRSYNSPLHF.

The gene calls are TRBV5-1 and TRBJ1-1; D ambiguous. Trimming shortened V by 7 bases and J by 0 bases, and 4 bases separated the two germline ends. The germline V gene has CDR1 SGHRS and CDR2 YFSETQ. The CDR3 sequence is 11 residues long. For the CDR3, the DNA is TGCGCCAGCCGTATGAACACTGAAGCTTTCTTT. It is translated as CASRMNTEAFF.

The chain uses TRBV11-2 and TRBJ1-6; D ambiguous. This CDR3 comprises 13 residues. Trimming shortened V by 4 bases and J by 7 bases, and 8 bases separated the two germline ends. Germline V gene sequence: CDR1 SGHAT, CDR2 FQNNGV. The DNA for the CDR3 is TGTGCCAGCAGCTCTTCCTCCAATTCACCCCTCCACTTT. It is translated as CASSSSSNSPLHF.

V gene TRBV12-3 or TRBV12-4 combines with J gene TRBJ1-5; the D is unclear. CDR3 size: 13 residues. V shed 6 bases and J shed 6 bases, with 12 bases lying between them. CDR3 in amino acids: CASSQASGQPQHF. The DNA of the CDR3 is TGTGCCAGCAGCCAGGCTTCAGGTCAGCCCCAGCATTTT.

The chain uses TRBV5-1 and TRBJ2-3; D is uncertain. Germline V lookup: CDR1 SGHRS, CDR2 YFSETQ. This CDR3 is built from 11 residues. Deletions cut 4 bases from V and 4 bases from J, with 4 bases between. The CDR3 nucleotides read TGCGCCAGCAGCCGGGCAGATACGCAGTATTTT. Protein: CASSRADTQYF.

The V and J genes are TRBV21-1 and TRBJ1-2; the table names TRBD1, a call not compared with the DNA. TRBV21-1 is flagged as a pseudogene. The CDR3 runs to 17 residues. CDR3 in DNA: TGTGCCAGCAGCAAAGCGCCTAGGGACAGGGGGATGGATGGCTACACCTTC. The encoded protein is CASSKAPRDRGMDGYTF.

The chain carries TRBV21-1 and TRBJ1-5; TRBD1, as called in the table, went unchecked against the DNA. TRBV21-1 is tagged as a pseudogene. The CDR3 is 17 residues long. CDR3 sequence reads: CASSKANDRVWNQPQHF. In nucleotides, the CDR3 is TGTGCCAGCAGCAAAGCTAATGACAGGGTTTGGAATCAGCCCCAGCATTTT.

J is TRBJ2-1 and V is TRBV30; D might be TRBD1 (5 bases). CDR3 length equals 13 residues. CDR1 is GTSNPN and CDR2 is SVGIG in the germline V gene (reference sequence). Trimming removed 3 bases from V and 4 bases from J, with 10 bases in between. The CDR3 nucleotides read TGTGCCTGGAGCAGGGAAGTATACAATGAGCAGTTCTTC. Translated: CAWSREVYNEQFF.

Here the CDR3 reads CASEASWNSPLHF. Written as DNA, the CDR3 is TGTGCCAGCGAGGCGAGCTGGAATTCACCCCTCCACTTT. The chain couples TRBV6-5 to TRBJ1-6, with D unresolved. CDR3 length: 13 amino acids. Germline lookup yields CDR1 MNHEY and CDR2 SVGAGI. V shed 8 bases and J shed 7 bases, with 12 bases lying between them.

CDR3 loop: CAWSAYNEQFF. Here the CDR3 DNA reads TGTGCCTGGAGTGCATACAATGAGCAGTTCTTC. The chain employs TRBV30 and TRBJ2-1; D call uncertain. The ends were cut back, 1 base at V and 4 bases at J, with 2 bases in the middle. This CDR3 has 11 amino acids. The germline V gene has CDR1 GTSNPN and CDR2 SVGIG (reference sequence).

The genes are TRBV12-3 or TRBV12-4 and TRBJ1-1; D remains unclear. The CDR3 spans 11 residues. The V gene lost 6 bases and the J gene lost 2 bases, with 4 bases spanning the gap. Written as DNA, the CDR3 is TGTGCCAGCAGCCATAACACTGAAGCTTTCTTT. It is translated as CASSHNTEAFF.

In its sample, this clone was seen once. The genes are TRBV19 and TRBJ1-1, with D uncertain. CDR1 and CDR2 (germline): LNHDA, SQIVND (reference sequence). The germline V and J ends were trimmed by 7 bases and 4 bases, with 13 bases remaining between them. The CDR3 has 13 amino acids. The CDR3, as DNA: TGTGCCAGTACCGAGATTGAGGGCACTGAAGCTTTCTTT. This translates into CASTEIEGTEAFF.

The chain combines TRBV11-2 with TRBJ1-2; 7 bases align to TRBD1. The CDR3 covers 16 residues. The germline V gene has CDR1 SGHAT and CDR2 FQNNGV. Trimming at V came to 0 bases and at J to 6 bases, leaving 10 bases not matched to a gene. The CDR3 bases are TGTGCCAGCAGCTTAGATCTTAGGACAGGAGGGAATGGCTACACCTTC. It translates to CASSLDLRTGGNGYTF. The variable domain in full, with the rest retrieved from reference TRBV11-2 and TRBJ1-2, is EAGVAQSPRYKIIEKRQSVAFWCNPISGHATLYWYQQILGQGPKLLIQFQNNGVVDDSQLPKDRFSAERLKGVDSTLKIQPAKLEDSAVYLCASSLDLRTGGNGYTFGSGTRLTVV.

This clone has more than one count but fewer than ten. The CDR3 protein is CASSPEGDYGYTF. CDR3 DNA: TGTGCCAGCTCACCCGAGGGAGACTATGGCTACACCTTC. The chain joins TRBV18 to TRBJ1-2; no firm D call. Germline CDR1 reads KGHSH; CDR2 reads LQKENI. The length of the CDR3 is 13 residues. V lost 3 bases and J lost 3, with 8 bases in between.

The rearrangement uses TRBV2 and TRBJ2-1; D is possibly TRBD2 (5 bases). Germline V gene sequence: CDR1 SNHLY, CDR2 FYNNEI. Trimming cost V 4 bases and J 7 bases, with 14 bases left between them. The CDR3 contains 14 residues. CDR3 in DNA: TGTGCCAGCAGTGTAGGTCTAGCAGATAATGAGCAGTTCTTC. It yields the protein CASSVGLADNEQFF.

This chain links TRBV10-3 with TRBJ2-2; TRBD2 matches 13 bases. V was clipped by 3 bases and J by 4 bases; unmatched bases: 2. Germline values: CDR1 ENHRY, CDR2 SYGVKD. CDR3 length: 16 residues. CDR3 sequence (DNA): TGTGCCATCAGTGACGGACTAGCGGGAGTCACCGGGGAGCTGTTTTTT. Amino acids: CAISDGLAGVTGELFF.